This TCR beta chain was identified in a study of T cells in localized non-small cell lung cancer. Findings and limits, study-wide: Appearance in adjacent lung was seen for a median around 60 of the top 100 tumor clones. Exceeding tumor, uninvolved adjacent lung had the highest T cell clonality. Heterogeneity cannot be ruled out, as sequencing used one tumor region only.

CDR3 length: 15 amino acids. The germline V and J ends were trimmed by 2 bases and 4 bases, with 14 bases remaining between them. CDR1 SEHNR and CDR2 FQNEAQ come from the germline V gene (reference sequence). This table comes from immunoSEQ multiplex PCR, and its TCRdb copy is limited to in-frame clones, with some not included. The data show some 34,000 clones, with about 80% seen just once and about 16% held by the top ten. About this clone itself: Its matching antigen is unknown.

The V and J genes are TRBV7-9 and TRBJ1-1; D not resolved. The receptor was derived from a male donor at least 60 years old with stage III squamous cell lung carcinoma. This material consisted of peripheral blood, taken before any cancer treatment. The CDR3 bases are TGTGCCAGCAGCTTATACCGAGACCTCGGCACTGAAGCTTTCTTT. Amino acid sequence: CASSLYRDLGTEAFF.